These 23 T cell receptor beta chains share one sample of origin, sequenced in a study of blood T cell repertoires in COVID-19. Using immunoSEQ multiplex PCR, the repertoire was profiled, and TCRdb retains in-frame clones only, with some absent. The sample lists roughly 150,000 clones; more than 70% were seen once. What was sequenced was PBMCs or T cells enriched from blood (not recorded which). Receptor source: a man aged 55 to 70 who had recovered from COVID-19.

The chain couples TRBV7-9 to TRBJ2-7; TRBD2 aligns across 8 bases. Germline CDR1 is SEHNR and CDR2 is FQNEAQ (reference sequence). The CDR3 is 16 amino acids. The junction had 9 bases not matched to a gene; V was cut back by 2 bases and J by 3 bases. The CDR3 sequence: CASSLFSGDNIYEQYF. CDR3 DNA: TGTGCCAGCAGCTTATTTAGCGGGGACAATATCTACGAGCAGTACTTC.

This chain joins TRBV7-2 and TRBJ1-3; maybe TRBD1 (5 bases). The CDR3 contains 15 residues. Trimming shortened V by 3 bases and J by 4 bases, and 13 bases separated the two germline ends. Germline V lookup: CDR1 SGHTA, CDR2 FQGNSA. CDR3 in DNA: TGTGCCAGCAGCTTGTATAGACAGCCCGGAAACACCATATATTTT. The encoded protein is CASSLYRQPGNTIYF.

This CDR3 reads CASTSQEYGYTF. The CDR3 region has the DNA TGTGCCAGCACGTCACAGGAGTACGGCTACACCTTC. The chain recombines TRBV9 with TRBJ1-2, with a possible D match to TRBD1 (5 bases). The germline V and J ends were trimmed by 6 bases and 8 bases, with 14 bases remaining between them. The CDR3 is made up of 12 amino acids. The V gene's germline CDR1 is SGDLS and CDR2 YYNGEE.

This clone was picked up a small number of times. This chain joins TRBV28 and TRBJ1-4; D is undetermined. The V end lost 7 bases, the J end lost 8 bases, and 20 bases lay between the germline ends. The CDR3 is made up of 15 amino acids. From germline, CDR1 is MDHEN and CDR2 SYDVKM. The CDR3 region has the DNA TGTGCCAGCATCGACCGGGCCCTAGGAGGGGAAAAACTGTTTTTT. This sequence encodes CASIDRALGGEKLFF. Looking up the rest from reference TRBV28 and TRBJ1-4 gives the full variable domain: DVKVTQSSRYLVKRTGEKVFLECVQDMDHENMFWYRQDPGLGLRLIYFSYDVKMKEKGDIPEGYSVSREKKERFSLILESASTNQTSMYLCASIDRALGGEKLFFGSGTQLSVL.

Only a few counts were recorded for this clone. The chain combines TRBV12-3 or TRBV12-4 with TRBJ1-1, with 8 bases fitting TRBD1. This CDR3 spans 13 amino acids. V was pared by 5 bases and J by 10 bases, with 9 bases of the junction left unmatched. CDR3 bases: TGTGCCAGCAGTCCAACAGGGGGGCCCTCAGCTTTCTTT. It codes for CASSPTGGPSAFF.

The chain uses TRBV9 and TRBJ2-5; possible D gene TRBD2, 5 bases. V dropped 2 bases and J dropped 3 bases, with 11 bases sitting between them. The CDR3 has 14 residues. The V gene's germline CDR1 is SGDLS and CDR2 YYNGEE. The CDR3: CASSVDGNEETQYF. CDR3 nucleotide sequence: TGTGCCAGCAGCGTGGACGGGAATGAAGAGACCCAGTACTTC.

This sequence joins TRBV28 and TRBJ1-5, with D perhaps TRBD1 (5 bases). Germline V lookup: CDR1 MDHEN, CDR2 SYDVKM. The CDR3 consists of 14 residues. Trimming took 1 base from V and 6 from J, leaving 10 bases between them. This CDR3 is CASSLSGGTQPQHF. The CDR3 DNA reads TGTGCCAGCAGTTTATCAGGAGGGACTCAGCCCCAGCATTTT.

This chain joins TRBV11-2 and TRBJ2-7; D not resolved. The germline V gene encodes CDR1 SGHAT and CDR2 FQNNGV. V was trimmed by 0 bases and J by 9 bases, leaving 15 bases between them. The CDR3 totals 14 residues. The CDR3, as DNA: TGTGCCAGCAGCTTAGAGAGGCTAGTCGTCGGGCAGTACTTC. Translated: CASSLERLVVGQYF.

Worth noting for this clone: One end of the junction varies from germline; a read error may be responsible. The rearrangement uses TRBV7-7 and TRBJ2-3, with D possibly being TRBD2 (6 bases). Germline loops: CDR1 SSHAT, CDR2 FNYEAQ (reference sequence). This CDR3 is 14 amino acids long. In DNA form, the CDR3 reads TGTGCTAGCAGCCCAGTAGCGGACACAGATACGCAGTATTTT. Its translation is CASSPVADTDTQYF. Based on the CDR3 plus reference TRBV7-7 and TRBJ2-3, the full variable domain is GAGVSQSPRYKVTKRGQDVTLRCDPISSHATLYWYQQALGQGPEFLTYFNYEAQPDKSGLPSDRFSAERPEGSISTLTIQRTEQRDSAMYRCASSPVADTDTQYFGPGTRLTVL.

As DNA, the CDR3 is TGTGCCAGCAGGGGGGGGTCCAGCTCCTACAATGAGCAGTTCTTC. Translating it yields CASRGGSSSYNEQFF. The rearrangement uses TRBV27 and TRBJ2-1; 7 bases agree with TRBD2. The CDR3 has 15 amino acids. Germline V lookup: CDR1 MNHEY, CDR2 SMNVEV (reference sequence). J was trimmed by 0 bases and V by 6 bases; bases with no gene match: 5.

The chain links TRBV2 to TRBJ2-2, with no clear D. The V end lost 7 bases, the J end lost 6 bases, and 18 bases lay between the germline ends. The CDR3 sequence is 15 residues long. Germline V gene lookup returns CDR1 SNHLY and CDR2 FYNNEI. The CDR3 region has the DNA TGTGCCAGCACCCTTCGTACCGGCGACTCCGGGGAGCTGTTTTTT. This translates into CASTLRTGDSGELFF. Complete variable domain (other parts from reference TRBV2 and TRBJ2-2): EPEVTQTPSHQVTQMGQEVILRCVPISNHLYFYWYRQILGQKVEFLVSFYNNEISEKSEIFDDQFSVERPDGSNFTLKIRSTKLEDSAMYFCASTLRTGDSGELFFGEGSRLTVL.

A few counts support this clone. This sequence joins TRBV5-6 and TRBJ1-6, with a weak D call TRBD1 (5 bases). The CDR3 consists of 12 residues. Trimming pared 5 bases from V and 10 bases from J, leaving 10 bases between. Germline V gene lookup returns CDR1 SGHDT and CDR2 YYEEEE. The CDR3 region is CASRLRGSPLHF. DNA for the CDR3: TGTGCCAGCAGGTTGCGGGGGTCACCCCTCCACTTT.

The rearrangement links TRBV5-4 to TRBJ2-3; 10 bases align to TRBD2. Germline trimming cut 2 bases from V and 4 bases from J; bases unmatched to any gene: 10. Germline V gene sequence: CDR1 SGHNT, CDR2 YYREEE (reference sequence). CDR3 length: 17 residues. As DNA, the CDR3 is TGTGCCAGCAGCTTTGACCTACTAGCGGGGAGGGCAGATACGCAGTATTTT. It specifies CASSFDLLAGRADTQYF.

The V gene is TRBV19, the J gene TRBJ1-1; D possibly corresponds to TRBD1 (5 bases). Germline CDR1 is LNHDA and CDR2 is SQIVND (reference sequence). V lost 11 bases and J lost 4, with 29 bases in between. The CDR3 extends over 17 amino acids. CDR3 coding DNA: TGTGCCTTATCCGACGGGGGTGGGCAGGCCTTAATCACTGAAGCTTTCTTT. Its protein product is CALSDGGGQALITEAFF.

This chain links TRBV5-1 with TRBJ1-5; 7 nucleotides match TRBD1. Per the germline V gene, CDR1 is SGHRS and CDR2 is YFSETQ. The CDR3 has 15 residues. V gave up 5 bases and J gave up 0 bases; unmatched junction bases: 5. The CDR3 DNA reads as TGCGCCAGCAGGGCCGGGACAGTTAGCAATCAGCCCCAGCATTTT. This encodes CASRAGTVSNQPQHF.

The gene calls are TRBV19 and TRBJ1-1; 7 bases map to TRBD1. J was trimmed by 7 bases and V by 3 bases; bases with no gene match: 8. Germline CDR1 LNHDA, CDR2 SQIVND (reference sequence). The CDR3 loop spans 14 amino acids. CDR3 residues: CASSMDPGQDEAFF. CDR3 coding DNA: TGTGCCAGTAGTATGGACCCCGGACAGGATGAAGCTTTCTTT.

This clone has more than one count but fewer than ten. The J gene is TRBJ2-4, the V gene TRBV6-1, with 7 positions matching TRBD1. The junction had 8 bases not matched to a gene; V was cut back by 2 bases and J by 13 bases. Germline V gives CDR1 MNHNS, CDR2 SASEGT. The CDR3 contains 13 residues. CDR3 protein: CASSESQNRGQYF. For the CDR3, the DNA is TGTGCCAGCAGTGAATCCCAAAACAGGGGCCAGTACTTC.

This clone was seen a single time. This chain links TRBV3-1 (or the pseudogene TRBV3-2) with TRBJ1-4; tentative D call: TRBD1 (5 bases). V was shortened by 2 bases and J by 6 bases, with 10 bases between the two germline ends. Germline lookup yields CDR1 LGHDT and CDR2 YNNKEL (reference sequence). CDR3 length equals 14 residues. The CDR3 nucleotides are TGTGCCAGCAGCCAAAGGCAGGGCTATGAAAAACTGTTTTTT. It specifies CASSQRQGYEKLFF.

The chain joins TRBV10-3 to TRBJ1-1; TRBD1 matches at 7 bases. The CDR3 is 15 amino acids. The V gene end was trimmed by 6 bases and the J gene end by 7 bases; junction bases not matched to a gene: 14. Germline V gene sequence: CDR1 ENHRY, CDR2 SYGVKD. CDR3 bases: TGTGCCATCAGCCCGGGACAGAGGGCCCAGGGTGAAGCTTTCTTT. Residues: CAISPGQRAQGEAFF.

The chain combines TRBV5-6 with TRBJ1-2, with TRBD1 identical over 10 bases. Trimming cost V 2 bases and J 0 bases; bases outside gene matches: 4. The length of the CDR3 is 16 residues. Germline V gives CDR1 SGHDT, CDR2 YYEEEE. The CDR3 protein is CASSFLDRGTNYGYTF. Written as DNA, the CDR3 is TGTGCCAGCAGCTTTCTGGACAGGGGGACTAACTATGGCTACACCTTC.

This clone has only one observation. The chain has TRBV28 and TRBJ1-5, with 10 bases fitting TRBD1. The V and J ends lost 6 bases and 1 base, in that order; junction bases with no gene match: 3. Germline V gene data show CDR1 as MDHEN and CDR2 as SYDVKM. The CDR3 runs to 15 residues. In nucleotides, the CDR3 is TGTGCCAGCAGAGGACAGGGGGGAAGCAATCAGCCCCAGCATTTT. Its protein is CASRGQGGSNQPQHF.

The chain has TRBV28 and TRBJ1-1; D possibly corresponds to TRBD1 (5 bases). This CDR3 contains 13 residues. Germline-derived CDR1 and CDR2 are MDHEN and SYDVKM. The V end was cut by 5 bases, the J end by 9 bases, with 16 bases between. The CDR3 DNA is TGTGCCAGCAGTCCGCCACAGGTCCCTAAAGCTTTCTTT. Translated, it gives CASSPPQVPKAFF.

The V gene is TRBV9, the J gene TRBJ1-1; 7 bases align to TRBD1. Germline CDR1 reads SGDLS; CDR2 reads YYNGEE. Germline trimming cut 3 bases from V and 7 bases from J; bases unmatched to any gene: 18. The CDR3 sequence is 17 residues long. The DNA for the CDR3 is TGTGCCAGCAGCGGCGGAAAGGGACAGCCGGAACATGATGAAGCTTTCTTT. It codes for CASSGGKGQPEHDEAFF.